The clone carrying this TCR beta chain was seen ten or more times. Its target is not known. This record comes from a study of T cells in Graves' hyperthyroidism and ophthalmopathy. Findings of the study overall: Ophthalmopathy was model-predicted a median roughly 6.3 months pre-onset.

Amplification of TCR beta CDR3 regions was performed using RNA transcripts as template. First-round RT-PCR with HTBI primers amplified the TCR CDR3 region. In TCRdb, the multiplex PCR reads were re-called with MiXCR into one record per CDR3 protein. The profile shows 500,000 to 600,000 distinct CDR3 sequences, 35% to 55% of them singletons. Stability of Graves' hyperthyroidism was defined as absent ophthalmopathy progression within 18 months. The hyperthyroidism was newly diagnosed and had lasted under 2 months; the patients were aged 18 to 65. The study left out patients who had uncontrolled infection, other autoimmune disease, pregnancy or lactation. The ends lost 7 bases at V and 7 bases at J; junction bases unmatched: 2. The CDR3 contains 13 residues. Per germline, CDR1 MNHNS and CDR2 SASEGT.

Source material: peripheral blood or thyroid tissue (not recorded which). The sequence came from a young woman with Graves' hyperthyroidism. V and J are TRBV6-1 and TRBJ1-6, with 9 positions matching TRBD1. The CDR3 reads CASNGQGNSPLHF. CDR3 nucleotides: TGTGCCAGCAACGGACAGGGGAATTCACCCCTCCACTTT.